These 3 T cell receptor beta chains originate from one sample sequenced in a study of T cell responses to AZD1222 COVID-19 vaccine. Sequenced by immunoSEQ multiplex PCR; TCRdb stores in-frame clones only, minus some. The table lists 150,000 or so clones, roughly 90% of them singletons. The sequencing here drew on peripheral blood, taken 28 days after the second AZD1222 dose. The source of these receptors is an adult who received the AZD1222 COVID-19 vaccine.

The chain has TRBV5-1 and TRBJ2-5; 9 bases match TRBD2. Trimming removed 0 bases from V and 4 bases from J; junction bases left unmatched: 7. Germline V lookup: CDR1 SGHRS, CDR2 YFSETQ. The length of the CDR3 is 16 residues. The CDR3 loop reads CASSLGGLAGSETQYF. The CDR3, as DNA: TGCGCCAGCAGCTTGGGGGGGCTAGCGGGATCAGAGACCCAGTACTTC.

The chain combines TRBV21-1 with TRBJ1-3; the DNA was not used to check the table's D call, TRBD1. TRBV21-1 is shown as a pseudogene. The CDR3 sequence is 17 residues long. In DNA form, the CDR3 reads TGTGCCAGCAGCAAAATCCCAGGGGAAGGCTCTGGAAACACCATATATTTT. Its translation is CASSKIPGEGSGNTIYF.

This chain uses TRBV27 with TRBJ2-1; perhaps D is TRBD1 or TRBD2 (6 bases each). Germline-derived CDR1 and CDR2 are MNHEY and SMNVEV (reference sequence). The length of the CDR3 is 12 residues. V was clipped by 6 bases and J by 8 bases, with 11 bases between them. The DNA for the CDR3 is TGTGCCAGCAGCCCCCGGGGGCATGAGCAGTTCTTC. It is translated as CASSPRGHEQFF.